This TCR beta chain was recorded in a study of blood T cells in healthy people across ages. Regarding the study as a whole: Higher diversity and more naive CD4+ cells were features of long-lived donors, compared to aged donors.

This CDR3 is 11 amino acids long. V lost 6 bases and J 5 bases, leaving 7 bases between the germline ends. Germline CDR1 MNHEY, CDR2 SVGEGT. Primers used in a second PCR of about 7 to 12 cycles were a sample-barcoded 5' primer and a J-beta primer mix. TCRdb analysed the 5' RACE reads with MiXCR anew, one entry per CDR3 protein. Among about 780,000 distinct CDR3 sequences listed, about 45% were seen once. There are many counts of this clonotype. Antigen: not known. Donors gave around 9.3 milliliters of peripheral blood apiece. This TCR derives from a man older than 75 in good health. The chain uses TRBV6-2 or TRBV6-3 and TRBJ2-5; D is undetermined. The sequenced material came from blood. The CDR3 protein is CASSRRETQYF. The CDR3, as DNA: TGTGCCAGCAGCCGGCGGGAGACCCAGTACTTC.